These 8 T cell receptor beta chains share one sample of origin, sequenced in a study of T cell responses to AZD1222 COVID-19 vaccine. Measured with immunoSEQ multiplex PCR; TCRdb has only the in-frame clones, and not every one. The data show 110,000 or so clones, 87% seen once. The material was peripheral blood, obtained on day 0 of AZD1222 vaccination. These receptor sequences come from an adult in good health.

The chain has TRBV2 and TRBJ2-7, with no clear D. The germline V gene encodes CDR1 SNHLY and CDR2 FYNNEI. The CDR3 has 15 amino acids. Trimming removed 5 bases from V and 0 bases from J, with 14 bases in between. As DNA, the CDR3 is TGTGCCAGCAGTAACGGGCACCGGAGCTCCTACGAGCAGTACTTC. Its translation is CASSNGHRSSYEQYF.

V is TRBV7-2 and J is TRBJ1-6; TRBD1 is a possible D gene (5 bases). Per the germline V gene, CDR1 is SGHTA and CDR2 is FQGNSA. The V end lost 5 bases, the J end lost 10 bases, and 18 bases lay between the germline ends. The CDR3 runs 15 residues. The CDR3 here is CASSKEPGGRSPLHF. CDR3 bases: TGTGCCAGCAGCAAAGAACCTGGGGGTAGGTCACCCCTCCACTTT. The full variable domain, rest sourced from reference TRBV7-2 and TRBJ1-6, is GAGVSQSPSNKVTEKGKDVELRCDPISGHTALYWYRQSLGQGLEFLIYFQGNSAPDKSGLPSDRFSAERTGGSVSTLTIQRTQQEDSAVYLCASSKEPGGRSPLHFGNGTRLTVT.

This chain joins TRBV28 and TRBJ1-2; D is undetermined. V lost 6 bases and J lost 3, with 11 bases in between. This CDR3 is 13 amino acids long. Germline values: CDR1 MDHEN, CDR2 SYDVKM. The CDR3 sequence: CASRGAQDYGYTF. In DNA form, the CDR3 reads TGTGCCAGCAGAGGCGCGCAGGACTATGGCTACACCTTC.

The chain carries TRBV6-5 and TRBJ2-4, with TRBD1 matching 11 bases. The CDR3 is 13 amino acids. V shed 9 bases and J 8 bases; nucleotides not matched to a gene: 6. Germline loops: CDR1 MNHEY, CDR2 SVGAGI. CDR3 in DNA: TGTGCCAGTCGGGACAGGGGGGTGGACATTCAGTACTTC. It translates to CASRDRGVDIQYF.

CDR3: CASSASPDTGELFF. The CDR3 DNA sequence: TGTGCCAGCAGTGCTTCGCCCGACACCGGGGAGCTGTTTTTT. This chain links TRBV2 with TRBJ2-2; D unresolved. V was pared by 4 bases and J by 3 bases, with 9 bases between. The germline CDR1 and CDR2 sequences are SNHLY and FYNNEI. This CDR3 comprises 14 residues.

The chain carries TRBV9 and TRBJ2-2, with 7 bases that match TRBD1. Germline CDR1 reads SGDLS; CDR2 reads YYNGEE. The CDR3 length is 15 residues. The J segment lost 3 bases and the V segment lost 0 bases, leaving 2 bases of the junction unmatched. Here the CDR3 reads CASSVATGDTGELFF. The CDR3 nucleotides are TGTGCCAGCAGCGTAGCTACAGGGGACACCGGGGAGCTGTTTTTT.

The V call is TRBV19, the J call TRBJ2-5; D remains ambiguous. This CDR3 spans 12 amino acids. Germline assignment: CDR1 LNHDA and CDR2 SQIVND (reference sequence). Trimming stripped 3 bases from V and 5 bases from J, with 7 bases between. The CDR3 coding sequence is TGTGCCAGTAGTATGGGTAAGGAGACCCAGTACTTC. This codes for CASSMGKETQYF.

This sequence joins TRBV3-1 (or the pseudogene TRBV3-2) and TRBJ2-4; TRBD2 is a possible D gene (6 bases). This CDR3 is 14 amino acids long. V was clipped by 1 base and J by 8 bases, with 12 bases between them. Germline V lookup: CDR1 LGHDT, CDR2 YNNKEL (reference sequence). CDR3 in DNA: TGTGCCAGCAGCCAAGTACAGTCGGGGGACATTCAGTACTTC. Its protein product is CASSQVQSGDIQYF.